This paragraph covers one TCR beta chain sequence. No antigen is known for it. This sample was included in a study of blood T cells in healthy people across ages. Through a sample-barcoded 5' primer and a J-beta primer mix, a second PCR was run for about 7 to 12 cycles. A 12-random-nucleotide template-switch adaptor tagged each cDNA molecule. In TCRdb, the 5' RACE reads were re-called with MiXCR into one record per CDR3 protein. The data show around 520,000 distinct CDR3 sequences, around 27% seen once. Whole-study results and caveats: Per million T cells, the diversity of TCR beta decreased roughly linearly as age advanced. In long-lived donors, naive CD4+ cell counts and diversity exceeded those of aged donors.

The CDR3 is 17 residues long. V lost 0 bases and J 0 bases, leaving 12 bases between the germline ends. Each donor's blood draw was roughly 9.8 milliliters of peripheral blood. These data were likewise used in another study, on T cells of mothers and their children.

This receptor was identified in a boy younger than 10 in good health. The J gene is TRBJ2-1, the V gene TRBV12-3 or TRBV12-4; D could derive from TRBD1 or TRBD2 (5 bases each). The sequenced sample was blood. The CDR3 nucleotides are TGTGCCAGCAGTTTAGCTCAGGGACCGACCTCCTACAATGAGCAGTTCTTC. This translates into CASSLAQGPTSYNEQFF.